Listed below are T cell receptor beta chains from one sample, sequenced in a study of blood T cell repertoires in COVID-19. Profiled with immunoSEQ multiplex PCR; TCRdb holds only in-frame clones, not every one. The data hold roughly 130,000 clones, with about 76% observed a single time. Sequenced sample: peripheral blood. The receptors come from a man older than 75 with acute or convalescent COVID-19. Each CDR3 is given with its conserved first and last residue.

TRBJ2-2 TRBV2 CASGEGQAYTGELFF
TRBJ1-6 TRBV10-2 CASRTAGTAGEGALHF
TRBJ1-5 TRBV6-2/TRBV6-3 CASSPPYQPQHF
TRBJ1-5 TRBV6-2/TRBV6-3 CASTPHPNQPQHF
TRBJ1-4 TRBV28 CASSSQDATTNEKLFF
TRBJ2-7 TRBV19 CASSLWTGAYEQYF
TRBJ1-6 TRBV30 CACARGTGDSPLHF
TRBJ1-2 TRBV29-1 CSVEGRGNGYTF
TRBJ1-4 TRBV28 CASSLDRGEKLFF
TRBJ2-5 TRBV5-4 CASSLASGVRETQYF
TRBJ2-3 TRBV2 CASTRGGGGRTDTQYF
TRBJ2-1 TRBV7-6 CASSPGQDFYNEQFF
TRBJ2-3 TRBV11-2 CASSLGVKRGGSDTQYF
TRBJ2-7 TRBV4-2 CASSQVSSRDEQYF
TRBJ2-2 TRBV27 CASSRGGAATGELFF
TRBJ1-6 TRBV5-6 CASSKRTGQSSYNSPLHF
TRBJ2-7 TRBV11-2 CASSLARLYGQYF
TRBJ1-4 TRBV2 CASSTQGASEKLFF
TRBJ1-1 TRBV7-9 CASSPRTGLNTEAFF
TRBJ2-5 TRBV9 CASSPTSAGETQYF
TRBJ2-1 TRBV11-2 CASRRTGTSVNEQFF
TRBJ1-1 TRBV29-1 CSVVGQLNTEAFF
TRBJ1-4 TRBV28 CASLGGGIVEKLFF
TRBJ1-1 TRBV10-3 CAISQTGVTEAFF
TRBJ1-5 TRBV28 CASRSPAGGFNQPQHF
TRBJ2-5 TRBV4-1 CASSQASGGLAGQYF
TRBJ2-5 TRBV6-2/TRBV6-3 CASSSPNSLQETQYF
TRBJ1-1 TRBV28 CASRRRSTEAFF
TRBJ2-7 TRBV7-8 CASSPGRGPYEQYF
TRBJ1-5 TRBV2 CASSERQTLGAQHF
TRBJ1-3 TRBV9 CASSVDRTVAGNTIYF
TRBJ2-5 TRBV7-2 CASSPGTSQYF
TRBJ2-6 TRBV5-8 CASSLNRAGANVLTF
TRBJ2-1 TRBV2 CASSLAGTGIYNEQFF
TRBJ2-5 TRBV28 CASSFIGSRGETQYF
TRBJ2-1 TRBV7-9 CASSPYSSEQFF
TRBJ2-7 TRBV6-2/TRBV6-3 CASSSSGTGGEQYF
TRBJ1-2 TRBV28 CASRYFPSGYTF
TRBJ2-7 TRBV7-9 CASSGGAYYPYEQYF
TRBJ2-3 TRBV5-1 CASSLTQSTDTQYF
TRBJ2-4 TRBV19 CASKGQGTKNIQYF
TRBJ2-1 TRBV6-4 CASSDYPGSSYNEQFF
TRBJ2-6 TRBV24-1 CATSDRGGQGISGANVLTF
TRBJ2-3 TRBV10-3 CAISTSRADTQYF
TRBJ2-3 TRBV6-1 CASSDILAGGLSTDTQYF
TRBJ2-1 TRBV3-1/TRBV3-2 CASSPRLAGGQNEQFF
TRBJ2-5 TRBV6-5 CASSMRGSQETQYF
TRBJ2-1 TRBV28 CATRDSVSEQFF
TRBJ2-1 TRBV7-6 CASSLTGTSGVNEQFF
TRBJ2-6 TRBV5-1 CASSVGTVGRGGANVLTF
TRBJ2-3 TRBV6-5 CASTRDRLSTDTQYF
TRBJ2-7 TRBV28 CASRPAGQGRYEQYF
TRBJ2-3 TRBV19 CASSTDRTTDTQYF
TRBJ2-1 TRBV4-3 CASSQAPGTSGGHTYNEQFF